These 15 T cell receptor beta chains were all obtained from the same sample, sequenced in a study of cytomegalovirus exposure and HLA in healthy donors. Use of 60 Vbeta and 13 Jbeta primers characterized the PCR. The table came from immunoSEQ multiplex PCR; TCRdb's copy has only in-frame clones and leaves some out. Of around 65,000 clones listed, approximately 83% are singletons. What was sequenced was PBMCs. These receptors were taken from a female donor in good health and CMV-seronegative.

This chain links TRBV5-1 with TRBJ2-7; 9 nucleotides agree with TRBD2. The J segment lost 3 bases and the V segment lost 0 bases, leaving 4 bases of the junction unmatched. The CDR3 consists of 15 residues. From germline, CDR1 is SGHRS and CDR2 YFSETQ. For the CDR3, the DNA is TGCGCCAGCAGCTTGGTGGCGGGGGGGCTCTACGAGCAGTACTTC. This codes for CASSLVAGGLYEQYF.

In its sample, this clone was seen once. This chain links TRBV4-1 with TRBJ2-7; TRBD2 matches at 14 bases. This CDR3 is 15 amino acids long. Germline CDR1 reads MGHRA; CDR2 reads YSYEKL. Unmatched junction bases numbered 2, after V lost 4 bases and J lost 3 bases. CDR3 in amino acids: CASSPGTSGGYEQYF. CDR3 DNA: TGCGCCAGCAGCCCCGGGACTAGCGGGGGCTACGAGCAGTACTTC.

The chain couples TRBV5-6 to TRBJ1-1, with TRBD1 as a possible D gene (5 bases). Germline CDR1 and CDR2: SGHDT and YYEEEE. The V and J ends lost 4 bases and 2 bases respectively, with 15 bases between them. This CDR3 contains 15 residues. CDR3 DNA sequence: TGTGCCAGCAGCCGGTGGGGGGGTGTCAACACTGAAGCTTTCTTT. This translates into CASSRWGGVNTEAFF. Complete variable domain (other parts from reference TRBV5-6 and TRBJ1-1): DAGVTQSPTHLIKTRGQQVTLRCSPKSGHDTVSWYQQALGQGPQFIFQYYEEEERQRGNFPDRFSGHQFPNYSSELNVNALLLGDSALYLCASSRWGGVNTEAFFGQGTRLTVV.

The chain uses TRBV9 and TRBJ1-2, with 7 bases matching TRBD1. CDR3 length: 14 amino acids. Germline V gene data show CDR1 as SGDLS and CDR2 as YYNGEE. After removal of 0 bases from V and 8 bases from J, the junction contained 7 bases not matched to a gene. The CDR3 DNA sequence: TGTGCCAGCAGCGTAGTCAGTCAGGGGGGAGGCTACACCTTC. Translating gives CASSVVSQGGGYTF.

This chain links TRBV27 with TRBJ1-2; D is unresolved. V shed 3 bases and J shed 4 bases, with 12 bases lying between them. The CDR3 runs 14 residues. In germline, CDR1 is MNHEY, CDR2 SMNVEV (reference sequence). Here the CDR3 DNA reads TGTGCCAGCAGTTTGGGCGGGGTTTCCTATGGCTACACCTTC. Amino acids: CASSLGGVSYGYTF.

The chain joins TRBV30 to TRBJ2-3; no firm D call. There are 13 residues in the CDR3. Germline V gene data show CDR1 as GTSNPN and CDR2 as SVGIG (reference sequence). The V end lost 4 bases, the J end lost 6 bases, and 14 bases lay between the germline ends. CDR3 amino acids: CAWTIRPQDTQYF. The CDR3 DNA reads as TGTGCCTGGACGATTCGACCACAGGATACGCAGTATTTT.

Only one count was recorded for this clone. One end of the junction fails to match germline, which may point to a read error. The chain joins TRBV7-9 to TRBJ1-1; unclear D gene. CDR1 SEHNR and CDR2 FQNEAQ come from the germline V gene (reference sequence). The CDR3 is 14 residues long. This CDR3 reads CSSSLESRPPRAFF. The CDR3 nucleotides read TGTTCCAGCAGCTTAGAGTCTCGCCCTCCTCGGGCTTTCTTT. The full variable domain, with the rest looked up from reference TRBV7-9 and TRBJ1-1, is DTGVSQNPRHKITKRGQNVTFRCDPISEHNRLYWYRQTLGQGPEFLTYFQNEAQLEKSRLLSDRFSAERPKGSFSTLEIQRTEQGDSAMYLCSSSLESRPPRAFFGQGTRLTVV.

The chain links TRBV27 to TRBJ1-2; the match to TRBD1 covers 8 bases. With 2 bases clipped from V and 5 bases from J, the junction kept 16 bases outside the gene matches. CDR1 is MNHEY and CDR2 is SMNVEV in the germline V gene (reference sequence). The CDR3 totals 18 residues. The CDR3 DNA reads as TGTGCCAGCAGTTTAGTGGCTAGTGGACAGGGAGCTCCTTATGGCTACACCTTC. Its translation is CASSLVASGQGAPYGYTF.

The chain recombines TRBV2 with TRBJ1-4, with no clear D. CDR1 and CDR2 from the germline V gene are SNHLY and FYNNEI. Deletions cut 2 bases from V and 8 bases from J, with 9 bases between. The CDR3 contains 13 residues. Here the CDR3 DNA reads TGTGCCAGCAGTGAAAGCGGGGAGGAAAAACTGTTTTTT. Amino acids: CASSESGEEKLFF.

The chain combines TRBV4-1 with TRBJ1-1, with D unclear. This CDR3 has 16 amino acids. Per the germline V gene, CDR1 is MGHRA and CDR2 is YSYEKL. Trimming removed 0 bases from V and 6 bases from J, with 17 bases in between. CDR3 DNA: TGCGCCAGCAGCCAAGATCAACTTTCCTGGTCATCTGAAGCTTTCTTT. Its translation: CASSQDQLSWSSEAFF.

The chain joins TRBV4-2 to TRBJ2-1; 11 nucleotides agree with TRBD2. This CDR3 comprises 19 residues. Per germline, CDR1 LGHNA and CDR2 YNFKEQ. Losses at the gene ends were 4 bases for V and 5 bases for J; bases not matched to a gene: 16. The CDR3 sequence is CASSRADSGGVGGNNEQFF. CDR3 coding DNA: TGTGCCAGCAGCCGGGCTGATAGCGGGGGGGTTGGTGGGAACAATGAGCAGTTCTTC.

This sequence joins TRBV9 and TRBJ1-2, with D perhaps matching TRBD1 (5 bases). The CDR3 length is 14 residues. V was shortened by 4 bases and J by 4 bases, with 14 bases between the two germline ends. Germline CDR1 reads SGDLS; CDR2 reads YYNGEE. This CDR3 reads CASSSRSDSYGYTF. CDR3 DNA: TGTGCCAGCAGCTCCAGAAGTGACAGCTATGGCTACACCTTC.

The count of this clone is one. This sequence joins TRBV28 and TRBJ2-7; weak D call: TRBD2 (6 bases). Per the germline V gene, CDR1 is MDHEN and CDR2 is SYDVKM. The V end was cut by 8 bases, the J end by 2 bases, with 16 bases between. This CDR3 has 14 amino acids. The CDR3 is CASLPGDSTYEQYF. The CDR3 DNA is TGTGCCAGCTTACCTGGGGACTCCACCTACGAGCAGTACTTC.

The rearrangement uses TRBV6-5 and TRBJ1-2, with TRBD1 matching over 8 bases. This CDR3 comprises 15 residues. Germline CDR1 is MNHEY and CDR2 is SVGAGI. V trimming: 5 bases; J trimming: 5 bases; junction bases outside the gene matches: 10. For the CDR3, the DNA is TGTGCCAGCAGTCGGCCGGGACAGGCGGAATATGGCTACACCTTC. Translating gives CASSRPGQAEYGYTF.

The chain employs TRBV6-1 and TRBJ2-5; 7 bases fit TRBD2. The CDR3 extends over 16 amino acids. Germline V CDR1 and CDR2: MNHNS, SASEGT. After removal of 1 base from V and 6 bases from J, the junction contained 11 bases not matched to a gene. This CDR3 is CASSEGFLAVGKTQYF. The CDR3 nucleotides read TGTGCCAGCAGTGAAGGGTTCCTAGCGGTGGGAAAGACCCAGTACTTC.